This is a list of T cell receptor beta chains from one sample in a study of T cell repertoires in cytomegalovirus infection. TCRdb reprocessed the reads via MiXCR and lists one record per CDR3 protein. The repertoire holds over 150,000 distinct CDR3 sequences, 17% seen once, with around 27% in the top ten. Input material: CD8+ T cells from PBMCs. These receptors were collected from a human donor in good health (CMV status not recorded). Some clones in this sample may be carry-over from other donors' samples. CDR3s include the opening cysteine and the closing phenylalanine or tryptophan. Fields, in order: V gene, D gene, clone size, J gene, CDR3 DNA, CDR3 protein. The D gene is left open where the match is weak. Not every row has a clone size; where given, it reads once, few, many or a size class.

v_gene: TRBV6-6
d_gene: .
abundance: few
j_gene: TRBJ2-3
CDR3nt: TGTGCCAGCAGTTCTCCGACAGAACCAGACACAGATACGCAGTATTTT
CDR3aa: CASSSPTEPDTDTQYF

v_gene: TRBV7-2
d_gene: .
abundance: many
j_gene: TRBJ2-6
CDR3nt: TGTGCCAGCAGCACCCGGGTCGTCACCGTCTCTGGGGCCAACGTCCTGACTTTC
CDR3aa: CASSTRVVTVSGANVLTF

v_gene: TRBV5-5
d_gene: .
abundance: .
j_gene: TRBJ2-3
CDR3nt: TGTGCCAGCAGCTTATTTCATTCCGGGGACGCGCTCGCAGATACGCAGTATTTT
CDR3aa: CASSLFHSGDALADTQYF

v_gene: TRBV27
d_gene: TRBD1
abundance: .
j_gene: TRBJ2-2
CDR3nt: TGTGCCAGCACCTCACCGTCCCGGGACAGGGATGACACCGGGGAGCTGTTTTTT
CDR3aa: CASTSPSRDRDDTGELFF

v_gene: TRBV7-2
d_gene: .
abundance: many
j_gene: TRBJ1-6
CDR3nt: TGTGCCAGCAGCCTCAGGGGTTATAATTCACCCCTCCACTTT
CDR3aa: CASSLRGYNSPLHF

v_gene: TRBV5-1
d_gene: .
abundance: .
j_gene: TRBJ2-1
CDR3nt: TGCGCCAGCATGCTAAAACACAATGAGCAGTTCTTC
CDR3aa: CASMLKHNEQFF

v_gene: TRBV29-1
d_gene: .
abundance: few
j_gene: TRBJ2-7
CDR3nt: TGCAGCGTTGTGCCGCAGGAGAGCTACGAGCAGTACTTC
CDR3aa: CSVVPQESYEQYF

v_gene: TRBV7-9
d_gene: TRBD1
abundance: many
j_gene: TRBJ2-5
CDR3nt: TGTGCCAGCAGCTCGGACAGGAACCAAGAGACCCAGTACTTC
CDR3aa: CASSSDRNQETQYF

v_gene: TRBV13
d_gene: .
abundance: .
j_gene: TRBJ2-4
CDR3nt: TGTGCCAGCAGCTTAGGTGGGGTGAACATTCAGTACTTC
CDR3aa: CASSLGGVNIQYF

v_gene: TRBV7-6
d_gene: TRBD1
abundance: once
j_gene: TRBJ2-7
CDR3nt: TGTGCCAGCAGCTTAGAGGACAGGGGGTCTTACGAGCAGTACTTC
CDR3aa: CASSLEDRGSYEQYF

v_gene: TRBV7-8
d_gene: .
abundance: .
j_gene: TRBJ1-1
CDR3nt: TGTGCCAGCAGCTTAAAAAGGGGAACAGCTTTCTTT
CDR3aa: CASSLKRGTAFF

v_gene: TRBV4-1
d_gene: TRBD1
abundance: few
j_gene: TRBJ2-3
CDR3nt: TGCGCCAGCAGCCAAGATCAAGGGACAGGGATTACGGATACGCAGTATTTT
CDR3aa: CASSQDQGTGITDTQYF

v_gene: TRBV7-9
d_gene: .
abundance: once
j_gene: TRBJ2-3
CDR3nt: TGTGCCAGCAGCTTAGAAAATTTCGACGGAGCATTTATGAATACGCAGTATTTT
CDR3aa: CASSLENFDGAFMNTQYF

v_gene: TRBV7-6
d_gene: .
abundance: .
j_gene: TRBJ2-7
CDR3nt: TGTGCCAGCAGCTTAGGGGTAGGGACGGAGCAGTACTTC
CDR3aa: CASSLGVGTEQYF

v_gene: TRBV2
d_gene: TRBD1
abundance: .
j_gene: TRBJ2-5
CDR3nt: TGTGCCAGCAGTGAAGGGTGGGACAGGGAAGAGACCCAGTACTTC
CDR3aa: CASSEGWDREETQYF

v_gene: TRBV7-8
d_gene: .
abundance: .
j_gene: TRBJ2-7
CDR3nt: TGTGCCAGCAGCTCCATGTCCTACGAGCAGTACTTC
CDR3aa: CASSSMSYEQYF

v_gene: TRBV28
d_gene: .
abundance: few
j_gene: TRBJ2-4
CDR3nt: TGTGCCAGCAGGCCAAAGAATGTCCCAAACATTCAGTACTTC
CDR3aa: CASRPKNVPNIQYF

v_gene: TRBV14
d_gene: .
abundance: few
j_gene: TRBJ1-6
CDR3nt: TGTGCCAGCAGCCAAGAGTATGGAAATTCACCCCTCCACTTT
CDR3aa: CASSQEYGNSPLHF

v_gene: TRBV12-3/TRBV12-4
d_gene: TRBD2
abundance: few
j_gene: TRBJ2-3
CDR3nt: TGTGCCAGCAGTTTAGAACGGGGGGGCTACGCAGATACGCAGTATTTT
CDR3aa: CASSLERGGYADTQYF

v_gene: TRBV7-2
d_gene: TRBD2
abundance: few
j_gene: TRBJ2-3
CDR3nt: TGTGCCAGCAGCTTAGATTTCGCGGGGGGGCGTGCCGCGCAGTATTTT
CDR3aa: CASSLDFAGGRAAQYF

v_gene: TRBV7-9
d_gene: .
abundance: few
j_gene: TRBJ2-5
CDR3nt: TGTGCCAGCAGCTTAAGATCCCGAGGGGGGGAGACCCAGTACTTC
CDR3aa: CASSLRSRGGETQYF

v_gene: TRBV6-2/TRBV6-3
d_gene: .
abundance: .
j_gene: TRBJ1-6
CDR3nt: TGTGCCAGCAGTTACGCCGCCGACGGGGACTATAATTCACCCCTCCACTTT
CDR3aa: CASSYAADGDYNSPLHF

v_gene: TRBV7-9
d_gene: .
abundance: few
j_gene: TRBJ1-2
CDR3nt: TGTGCCAGCAGCTTATCCCCACAGCAGGGGTATGGCTACACCTTC
CDR3aa: CASSLSPQQGYGYTF

v_gene: TRBV7-9
d_gene: .
abundance: .
j_gene: TRBJ1-2
CDR3nt: TGTGCCAGCAGCTCCATTTTAGGGGGGCTAAAGGACTATGGCTACACCTTC
CDR3aa: CASSSILGGLKDYGYTF

v_gene: TRBV19
d_gene: .
abundance: few
j_gene: TRBJ2-1
CDR3nt: TGTGCCAGTAGTACCGACCCTAGCTCCTACAATGAGCAGTTCTTC
CDR3aa: CASSTDPSSYNEQFF

v_gene: TRBV7-8
d_gene: .
abundance: .
j_gene: TRBJ2-6
CDR3nt: TGTGCCAGCAGCTTAGTCGTAGACTCTGGGGCCAACGTCCTGACTTTC
CDR3aa: CASSLVVDSGANVLTF

v_gene: TRBV6-5
d_gene: TRBD1
abundance: few
j_gene: TRBJ1-3
CDR3nt: TGTGCCAGCAGTTCCGGACAGGGGGCAAACACCATATATTTT
CDR3aa: CASSSGQGANTIYF

v_gene: TRBV7-2
d_gene: .
abundance: many
j_gene: TRBJ2-7
CDR3nt: TGTGCCAGCAGCGCCACTAGTAAAACCTACGAGCAGTACTTC
CDR3aa: CASSATSKTYEQYF

v_gene: TRBV30
d_gene: .
abundance: .
j_gene: TRBJ2-3
CDR3nt: TGTGCCTGGAGCCCCGACTTGACTAGCACAGATACGCAGTATTTT
CDR3aa: CAWSPDLTSTDTQYF

v_gene: TRBV7-2
d_gene: .
abundance: many
j_gene: TRBJ1-1
CDR3nt: TGTGCCAGCAGCTTAGATAACAGATGGGGAGCTTTCTTT
CDR3aa: CASSLDNRWGAFF

v_gene: TRBV12-3/TRBV12-4
d_gene: TRBD1
abundance: .
j_gene: TRBJ1-1
CDR3nt: TGTGCCAGCAGTATGGGACAGGGGACCACTGAAGCTTTCTTT
CDR3aa: CASSMGQGTTEAFF

v_gene: TRBV7-9
d_gene: TRBD1
abundance: .
j_gene: TRBJ2-1
CDR3nt: TGTGCCAGCAGCCGACAGGGAAATGAGCAGTTCTTC
CDR3aa: CASSRQGNEQFF